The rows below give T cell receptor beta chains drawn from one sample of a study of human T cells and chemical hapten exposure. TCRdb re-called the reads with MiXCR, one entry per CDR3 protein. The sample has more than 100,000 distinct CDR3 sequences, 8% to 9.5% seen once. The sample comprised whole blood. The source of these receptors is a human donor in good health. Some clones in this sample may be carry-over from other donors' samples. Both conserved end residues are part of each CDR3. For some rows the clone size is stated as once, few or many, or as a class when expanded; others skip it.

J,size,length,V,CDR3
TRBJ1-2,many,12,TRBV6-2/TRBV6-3,CAGGDGGSGYTF
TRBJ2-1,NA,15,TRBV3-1,CASSQGLAGFNEQFF
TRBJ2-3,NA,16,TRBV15,CATSRGGGPSGNTQYF
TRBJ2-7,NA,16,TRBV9,CASSVGNLRPGDEQYF
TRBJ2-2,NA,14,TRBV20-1,CSARKEQGTGELFF
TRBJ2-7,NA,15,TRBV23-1,CASFLPLTGAYEQYF
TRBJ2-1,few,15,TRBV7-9,CASSPTGASANEQFF
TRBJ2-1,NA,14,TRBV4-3,CASSQEGPYNEQFF
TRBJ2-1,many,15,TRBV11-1,CASSWDGSSYNEQFF
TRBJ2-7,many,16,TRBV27,CASSADPGTGVYEQYF
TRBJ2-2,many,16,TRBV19,CASSILGQGGTGELFF
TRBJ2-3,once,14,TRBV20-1,CSARAAGATDTQYF
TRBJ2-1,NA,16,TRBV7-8,CASSPGLAGETNEQFF
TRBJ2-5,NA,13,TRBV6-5,CASWAAGTETQYF
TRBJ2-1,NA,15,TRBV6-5,CASSKGLAGGTPQFF
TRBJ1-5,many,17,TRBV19,CASSIKDRIYSNQPQHF
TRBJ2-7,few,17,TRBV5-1,CASSSTAGTGNTYEQYF
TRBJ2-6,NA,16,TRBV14,CASSQDGVAGANVLTF
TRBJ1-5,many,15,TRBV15,CATSRAGGSNQPQHF
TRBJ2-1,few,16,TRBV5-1,CASSLTGNREGNEQFF
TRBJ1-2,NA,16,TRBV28,CASSPSWGDSDYGYTF
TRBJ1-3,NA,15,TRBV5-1,CASRREGSSGNTIYF
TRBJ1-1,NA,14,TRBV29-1,CSVAPGGVNTEAFF
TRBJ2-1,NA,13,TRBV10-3,CAISAPGLGEQFF
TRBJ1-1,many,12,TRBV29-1,CSARDQNTEAFF
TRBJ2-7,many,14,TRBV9,CASATGTGPYEQYF
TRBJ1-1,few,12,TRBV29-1,CSVGPQGTEAFF
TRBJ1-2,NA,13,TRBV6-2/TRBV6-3,CASTGQTNYGYTF
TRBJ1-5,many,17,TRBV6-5,CASSSNRQAWGNQPQHF
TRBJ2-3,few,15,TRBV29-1,CSVEMDGITADTQYF
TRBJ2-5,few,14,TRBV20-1,CSARSGTEQETQYF
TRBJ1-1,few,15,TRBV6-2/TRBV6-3,CASSYWGPGGTEAFF
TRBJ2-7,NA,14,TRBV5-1,CASSLADSGYEQYF
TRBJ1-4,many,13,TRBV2,CASSPGRDEKLFF
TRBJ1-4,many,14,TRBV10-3,CAISESATNEKLFF
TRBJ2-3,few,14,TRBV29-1,CSVVVAGVADTQYF
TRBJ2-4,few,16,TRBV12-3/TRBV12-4,CASSLPSGRAKNIQYF